Below, 30 T cell receptor beta chains from the same sample are listed, as sequenced in a study of blood T cell repertoires in COVID-19 (dated by TCRdb to the early 2020s). The method behind the library was the immunoSEQ multiplex PCR assay. The immuneACCESS repertoire file appears here via TCRdb, limited to in-frame rearrangements. These files lack a portion of the clones; in checked studies, under half of the deficit traces to unresolved V genes, and the cause of the others is not known. Present in this sample are roughly 99,000 clones, 80% of which were seen just once. Of the sample, roughly 4% is held by the ten largest clones. Specimen: peripheral blood. These receptors all come from a man in his 70s with acute or convalescent COVID-19.

This chain joins TRBV7-9 and TRBJ2-2; 8 bases are shared with TRBD1. The V gene's germline CDR1 is SEHNR and CDR2 FQNEAQ (reference sequence). The CDR3 runs to 15 residues. Trimming took 4 bases from V and 5 from J; bases not matched to a gene: 6. The CDR3 nucleotides read TGTGCCAGCAGCTCAGGACAGGGTAGAACCGGGGAGCTGTTTTTT. Residues: CASSSGQGRTGELFF.

V is TRBV6-5 and J is TRBJ2-1, with 9 bases lining up with TRBD2. The CDR3 runs to 15 residues. Germline CDR1 and CDR2: MNHEY and SVGAGI. V trimming: 5 bases; J trimming: 2 bases; junction bases outside the gene matches: 4. The CDR3 region has the DNA TGTGCCAGCAGTAGCACTAGCGGGCCCTACAATGAGCAGTTCTTC. Translating gives CASSSTSGPYNEQFF.

This sequence joins TRBV19 and TRBJ2-3, with 10 bases fitting TRBD2. The CDR3 length is 16 residues. From germline, CDR1 is LNHDA and CDR2 SQIVND (reference sequence). After removal of 11 bases from V and 5 bases from J, the junction contained 16 bases not matched to a gene. CDR3 sequence: CASEKRSGGAIDTQYF. The CDR3 bases are TGTGCCTCTGAGAAGAGGAGCGGGGGGGCAATAGATACGCAGTATTTT.

The chain has TRBV7-3 and TRBJ2-2, with 11 bases aligning to TRBD1. Germline CDR1 reads SGHTA; CDR2 reads FQGTGA. V shed 4 bases, J shed 5 bases, and the junction held 3 bases outside the gene matches. The CDR3 runs to 15 residues. CDR3 protein: CASSSGQGVTGELFF. Here the CDR3 DNA reads TGTGCCAGCAGCTCGGGACAGGGGGTTACCGGGGAGCTGTTTTTT.

This chain joins TRBV7-6 and TRBJ2-3, with 12 positions matching TRBD2. The V segment lost 1 base and the J segment 1 base; nucleotides outside the gene matches: 0. The V gene's germline CDR1 is SGHVS and CDR2 FNYEAQ. This CDR3 spans 16 amino acids. The DNA of the CDR3 is TGTGCCAGCAGCTTAGGGACTAGCGGGGGCACAGATACGCAGTATTTT. Residues: CASSLGTSGGTDTQYF.

J is TRBJ2-2 and V is TRBV19, with D possibly TRBD1 on 6 matching bases. Looked up from germline, CDR1 is LNHDA and CDR2 is SQIVND (reference sequence). The CDR3 consists of 16 residues. Trimming stripped 4 bases from V and 3 bases from J, with 15 bases between. Here the CDR3 reads CASSNQAGVYTGELFF. For the CDR3, the DNA is TGTGCCAGTAGTAACCAGGCAGGGGTTTACACCGGGGAGCTGTTTTTT. The full variable domain, rest sourced from reference TRBV19 and TRBJ2-2, is DGGITQSPKYLFRKEGQNVTLSCEQNLNHDAMYWYRQDPGQGLRLIYYSQIVNDFQKGDIAEGYSVSREKKESFPLTVTSAQKNPTAFYLCASSNQAGVYTGELFFGEGSRLTVL.

The chain couples TRBV3-1 (or the pseudogene TRBV3-2) to TRBJ1-1; D is undetermined. Germline-derived CDR1 and CDR2 are LGHDT and YNNKEL (reference sequence). V lost 6 bases and J lost 0, with 8 bases in between. This CDR3 spans 13 amino acids. The CDR3 region has the DNA TGTGCCAGCAGTTCAACGGTGAACACTGAAGCTTTCTTT. Residues: CASSSTVNTEAFF.

This chain connects TRBV7-2 to TRBJ1-5; D uncertain. The V end lost 2 bases, the J end lost 3 bases, and 11 bases lay between the germline ends. Germline loops: CDR1 SGHTA, CDR2 FQGNSA. CDR3 length: 15 amino acids. In DNA, the CDR3 is TGTGCCAGCAGCTTACCGGGGAGTCACAATCAGCCCCAGCATTTT. Its translation is CASSLPGSHNQPQHF.

The chain combines TRBV11-2 with TRBJ2-2, with TRBD2 identical over 9 bases. CDR3 length equals 15 residues. CDR1 is SGHAT and CDR2 is FQNNGV in the germline V gene. V lost 1 base and J lost 7; bases outside the gene matches: 4. CDR3 DNA sequence: TGTGCCAGCAGCTTAGTAGCGGGGGATCTCGGGGAGCTGTTTTTT. Translation: CASSLVAGDLGELFF.

V gene TRBV9 combines with J gene TRBJ2-1, with D possibly TRBD2 on 5 matching bases. The CDR3 spans 14 residues. Germline V gene lookup returns CDR1 SGDLS and CDR2 YYNGEE. V was trimmed by 2 bases and J by 4 bases, leaving 10 bases between them. The CDR3 spells CASSVTSTYNEQFF. The CDR3, as DNA: TGTGCCAGCAGCGTTACTAGTACTTACAATGAGCAGTTCTTC. The full variable domain, its missing parts supplied by reference TRBV9 and TRBJ2-1, is DSGVTQTPKHLITATGQRVTLRCSPRSGDLSVYWYQQSLDQGLQFLIQYYNGEERAKGNILERFSAQQFPDLHSELNLSSLELGDSALYFCASSVTSTYNEQFFGPGTRLTVL.

The CDR3 region is CASSPDRGNSNQPQHF. In nucleotides, the CDR3 is TGTGCCAGCAGCCCGGACAGGGGAAATAGCAATCAGCCCCAGCATTTT. The chain has TRBV5-6 and TRBJ1-5; the match to TRBD1 covers 9 bases. The CDR3 contains 16 residues. The V gene end was trimmed by 4 bases and the J gene end by 0 bases; junction bases not matched to a gene: 5. Germline assignment: CDR1 SGHDT and CDR2 YYEEEE.

The count of this clone is one. The CDR3 DNA follows: TGTGCCAGCAGCTTAGCCTTTCGGGGGGCTGGCGGGAACACTGAAGCTTTCTTT. The encoded protein is CASSLAFRGAGGNTEAFF. The gene calls are TRBV11-2 and TRBJ1-1, with D maybe TRBD1 (6 bases). The CDR3 has 18 amino acids. Germline assignment: CDR1 SGHAT and CDR2 FQNNGV. Trimming cost V 1 base and J 1 base, with 19 bases left between them. The full variable domain, in which reference TRBV11-2 and TRBJ1-1 provide the parts outside the CDR3, is EAGVAQSPRYKIIEKRQSVAFWCNPISGHATLYWYQQILGQGPKLLIQFQNNGVVDDSQLPKDRFSAERLKGVDSTLKIQPAKLEDSAVYLCASSLAFRGAGGNTEAFFGQGTRLTVV.

This sequence joins TRBV7-9 and TRBJ1-2; D remains unclear. V lost 5 bases to trimming and J lost 2 bases, with 15 bases between them. The germline V gene encodes CDR1 SEHNR and CDR2 FQNEAQ (reference sequence). This CDR3 is 15 amino acids long. CDR3 loop: CASSPLWETNYGYTF. CDR3 nucleotide sequence: TGTGCCAGCAGCCCCCTGTGGGAGACAAACTATGGCTACACCTTC.

The rearrangement joins TRBV3-1 (or the pseudogene TRBV3-2) to TRBJ2-3; 8 bases line up with TRBD2. The CDR3 totals 17 residues. Germline values: CDR1 LGHDT, CDR2 YNNKEL (reference sequence). V shed 4 bases, J shed 6 bases, and the junction held 15 bases outside the gene matches. CDR3 DNA: TGTGCCAGCAGCCTGGTTGGAACGGGGGGGCCAGGGGATACGCAGTATTTT. As protein: CASSLVGTGGPGDTQYF.

V usage is TRBV7-3 and J usage is TRBJ2-5; D possibly corresponds to TRBD2 (5 bases). This CDR3 spans 15 amino acids. Between the trimmed V and J ends, which lost 5 bases and 1 base, there was a span of 14 bases. Germline values: CDR1 SGHTA, CDR2 FQGTGA. The DNA of the CDR3 is TGTGCCAGCAGCCTAATCGGACTCCCCCAAGAGACCCAGTACTTC. Protein product: CASSLIGLPQETQYF.

In its sample, this clone was seen a few times. The gene calls are TRBV2 and TRBJ2-1; 7 nucleotides line up with TRBD2. V lost 7 bases to trimming and J lost 0 bases; unmatched junction nucleotides: 9. The length of the CDR3 is 16 residues. Germline CDR1 reads SNHLY; CDR2 reads FYNNEI. CDR3 sequence reads: CASTGSGLSSYNEQFF. CDR3 DNA: TGTGCCAGCACCGGTAGCGGGTTGAGCTCCTACAATGAGCAGTTCTTC.

This clone was counted between two and nine times. The rearrangement uses TRBV9 and TRBJ2-7; D might be TRBD1 (6 bases). CDR1 and CDR2 from the germline V gene are SGDLS and YYNGEE. This CDR3 contains 15 residues. V was pared by 4 bases and J by 1 base, with 15 bases between. CDR3: CASSSSGTTSYEQYF. CDR3 bases: TGTGCCAGCAGCTCCTCCGGGACAACTTCCTACGAGCAGTACTTC.

This clone was detected only once. V and J are TRBV19 and TRBJ1-1; 9 bases match TRBD1. This CDR3 comprises 15 residues. The V segment lost 6 bases and the J segment 0 bases; nucleotides outside the gene matches: 5. Germline CDR1 LNHDA, CDR2 SQIVND (reference sequence). CDR3 region: CASSHRGHMNTEAFF. DNA of the CDR3: TGTGCCAGTAGCCACAGGGGGCACATGAACACTGAAGCTTTCTTT. The variable domain in full, with the rest retrieved from reference TRBV19 and TRBJ1-1, is DGGITQSPKYLFRKEGQNVTLSCEQNLNHDAMYWYRQDPGQGLRLIYYSQIVNDFQKGDIAEGYSVSREKKESFPLTVTSAQKNPTAFYLCASSHRGHMNTEAFFGQGTRLTVV.

This clone was seen a few times. The genes are TRBV5-8 and TRBJ1-1, with a tentative D call TRBD1 (5 bases). Trimming took off 1 base at V and 4 bases at J, with 11 bases between the two ends. Per the germline V gene, CDR1 is SGHTS and CDR2 is YDEGEE. This CDR3 contains 14 residues. Here the CDR3 DNA reads TGTGCCAGCAGCTTGATGCAGGGATTCACTGAAGCTTTCTTT. This gives the protein CASSLMQGFTEAFF. Using reference TRBV5-8 and TRBJ1-1 for the parts outside the CDR3, the full variable domain is EAGVTQSPTHLIKTRGQQATLRCSPISGHTSVYWYQQALGLGLQFLLWYDEGEERNRGNFPPRFSGRQFPNYSSELNVNALELEDSALYLCASSLMQGFTEAFFGQGTRLTVV.

This chain uses TRBV3-1 (or the pseudogene TRBV3-2) with TRBJ2-5; no clear D gene. V was pared by 0 bases and J by 1 base, with 12 bases between. The CDR3 is 16 amino acids. Germline lookup yields CDR1 LGHDT and CDR2 YNNKEL (reference sequence). DNA for the CDR3: TGTGCCAGCAGCCAAGATCGGTTCGCGGCCCAAGAGACCCAGTACTTC. The encoded protein is CASSQDRFAAQETQYF.

This clone was counted a single time. The V and J genes are TRBV18 and TRBJ1-4; D is uncertain. The CDR3 contains 14 residues. V dropped 2 bases and J dropped 5 bases, with 9 bases sitting between them. Germline lookup yields CDR1 KGHSH and CDR2 LQKENI. Here the CDR3 DNA reads TGTGCCAGCTCACCAACTCACGTAAATGAAAAACTGTTTTTT. Amino acids: CASSPTHVNEKLFF.

This rearrangement joins TRBV19 to TRBJ2-1; TRBD1 matches 8 bases. Germline V CDR1 and CDR2: LNHDA, SQIVND (reference sequence). The CDR3 covers 13 residues. V gave up 7 bases and J gave up 9 bases; unmatched junction bases: 8. CDR3 nucleotides: TGTGCCAGTAACCCTGACAGGGGTAGTGAGCAGTTCTTC. This sequence encodes CASNPDRGSEQFF.

The V and J genes are TRBV5-4 and TRBJ2-4; 10 bases agree with TRBD2. This CDR3 region has 19 residues. Germline lookup yields CDR1 SGHNT and CDR2 YYREEE (reference sequence). Losses at the gene ends were 1 base for V and 1 base for J; bases not matched to a gene: 11. Here the CDR3 DNA reads TGTGCCAGCAGCTTGAAAGCGGGGGGGCCAGGATGGGCCAAAAACATTCAGTACTTC. It translates to CASSLKAGGPGWAKNIQYF.

The gene calls are TRBV2 and TRBJ1-1; 10 bases are shared with TRBD1. The germline CDR1 and CDR2 sequences are SNHLY and FYNNEI. J was trimmed by 7 bases and V by 6 bases; bases with no gene match: 8. The CDR3 consists of 14 residues. The chain's CDR3 is CASSQGQGFGEAFF. The CDR3 DNA sequence: TGTGCCAGCAGCCAGGGACAGGGGTTTGGTGAAGCTTTCTTT.

The chain couples TRBV7-2 to TRBJ1-1; 7 bases are a match to TRBD1. V shed 8 bases, J shed 0 bases, and the junction held 9 bases outside the gene matches. Looked up from germline, CDR1 is SGHTA and CDR2 is FQGNSA. The CDR3 consists of 15 residues. The DNA of the CDR3 is TGTGCCAGCCGGGAACAGGGGAGCCTGAACACTGAAGCTTTCTTT. Translating it yields CASREQGSLNTEAFF.

The chain combines TRBV7-8 with TRBJ2-2; D not certain. The length of the CDR3 is 14 residues. Germline V gene data show CDR1 as SGHVS and CDR2 as FQNEAQ. Trimming removed 3 bases from V and 5 bases from J, with 10 bases in between. CDR3 bases: TGTGCCAGCAGCTTGCGTCAGGTTACCGGGGAGCTGTTTTTT. This codes for CASSLRQVTGELFF.

The V gene is TRBV13, the J gene TRBJ2-6; D possibly corresponds to TRBD1 (6 bases). The CDR3 sequence is 18 residues long. V was pared by 5 bases and J by 1 base, with 18 bases between. Germline V lookup: CDR1 PRHDT, CDR2 FYEKMQ (reference sequence). CDR3 loop: CASSLEWTASSGANVLTF. The DNA of the CDR3 is TGTGCCAGCAGCCTAGAATGGACAGCTTCATCTGGGGCCAACGTCCTGACTTTC.

The chain combines TRBV3-1 (or the pseudogene TRBV3-2) with TRBJ1-2; the D gene is possibly TRBD1 (6 bases). The length of the CDR3 is 14 residues. The germline CDR1 and CDR2 sequences are LGHDT and YNNKEL (reference sequence). V was trimmed by 4 bases and J by 1 base, leaving 10 bases between them. CDR3: CASSPQGLNYGYTF. DNA for the CDR3: TGTGCCAGCAGCCCCCAGGGGCTTAACTATGGCTACACCTTC.

The rearrangement links TRBV11-3 to TRBJ2-7, with a tentative D call TRBD1 (6 bases). Germline V CDR1 and CDR2: SGHNT, YENEEA. The CDR3 is 13 residues long. Trimming shortened V by 1 base and J by 5 bases, and 9 bases separated the two germline ends. The CDR3 sequence is CASSLGQENEQYF. The CDR3 DNA sequence: TGTGCCAGCAGCTTAGGACAGGAAAACGAGCAGTACTTC.

The V gene is TRBV27, the J gene TRBJ1-4; TRBD1 matches 7 bases. Trimming removed 5 bases from V and 10 bases from J; junction bases left unmatched: 7. The CDR3 is 13 amino acids. CDR1 is MNHEY and CDR2 is SMNVEV in the germline V gene (reference sequence). The CDR3 sequence is CASSVPGQRKLFF. CDR3 nucleotides: TGTGCCAGCAGTGTACCGGGACAGCGAAAACTGTTTTTT.